Shown below are 20 T cell receptor beta chains from a single sample sequenced in a study of cytotoxic CD8 clonotypes in ibrutinib-treated CLL. Clones were read by immunoSEQ multiplex PCR, and TCRdb kept only the in-frame ones, dropping some. Here the sample spans more than 110,000 clones, about 80% being singletons. The material was PBMCs, obtained after 24 months of ibrutinib treatment. These receptors were obtained from a human donor with chronic lymphocytic leukemia.

The chain couples TRBV2 to TRBJ2-2; D is uncertain. CDR1 is SNHLY and CDR2 is FYNNEI in the germline V gene. The V end lost 6 bases, the J end lost 2 bases, and 13 bases lay between the germline ends. CDR3 length: 15 amino acids. DNA of the CDR3: TGTGCCAGCAGAGCCCTGCGCGGAAACACCGGGGAGCTGTTTTTT. Translated, it gives CASRALRGNTGELFF.

The chain employs TRBV5-5 and TRBJ2-2; possibly TRBD1 for D (5 bases). The ends were cut back, 2 bases at V and 5 bases at J, with 16 bases in the middle. Germline assignment: CDR1 SGHKS and CDR2 YYEKEE (reference sequence). The CDR3 is 16 amino acids. CDR3 bases: TGTGCCAGCAGCTTTTGGGTTAGGGGTGGAACCGGGGAGCTGTTTTTT. Residues: CASSFWVRGGTGELFF.

The chain is built from TRBV27 and TRBJ2-7; 12 nucleotides line up with TRBD2. Germline V gene data show CDR1 as MNHEY and CDR2 as SMNVEV (reference sequence). CDR3 length: 14 residues. After removal of 7 bases from V and 6 bases from J, the junction contained 7 bases not matched to a gene. The CDR3 DNA reads TGTGCCAGCAATCTAGCGGGAGGGTCCGTCGAGCAGTACTTC. It codes for CASNLAGGSVEQYF.

The chain is built from TRBV12-5 and TRBJ2-3; 10 bases map to TRBD2. J was trimmed by 5 bases and V by 3 bases; bases with no gene match: 8. This CDR3 spans 16 amino acids. Germline V gene sequence: CDR1 LGHNT, CDR2 FRNRAP. The CDR3: CASGFATSGAGDTQYF. In nucleotides, the CDR3 is TGTGCTAGTGGTTTCGCAACTAGCGGGGCCGGAGATACGCAGTATTTT.

The chain carries TRBV4-3 and TRBJ2-3, with D tentatively TRBD1 or TRBD2 (5 bases each). V was shortened by 0 bases and J by 2 bases, with 12 bases between the two germline ends. The CDR3 runs 16 residues. Per the germline V gene, CDR1 is LGHNA and CDR2 is YSLEER. The CDR3 sequence: CASSQDPGRPTDTQYF. As DNA, the CDR3 is TGCGCCAGCAGCCAAGATCCGGGGCGCCCCACAGATACGCAGTATTTT.

The genes are TRBV15 and TRBJ2-5, with 8 positions matching TRBD1. The CDR3 extends over 15 amino acids. Germline CDR1 reads LNHNV; CDR2 reads YYDKDF (reference sequence). Trimming removed 1 base from V and 4 bases from J; junction bases left unmatched: 5. CDR3 nucleotide sequence: TGTGCCACCAGCAGAGGGGGACAGGTTGGAGAGACCCAGTACTTC. This encodes CATSRGGQVGETQYF.

The gene calls are TRBV30 and TRBJ2-5, with D perhaps TRBD1 (5 bases). Between the trimmed V and J ends, which lost 1 base and 0 bases, there was a span of 6 bases. Germline CDR1 and CDR2: GTSNPN and SVGIG (reference sequence). The CDR3 is 13 amino acids. CDR3 residues: CAWSGQNQETQYF. The CDR3 DNA reads TGTGCCTGGAGTGGACAGAACCAAGAGACCCAGTACTTC.

CDR3 region: CASSPPQLAGGDYQETQYF. The CDR3 DNA is TGTGCCAGCAGCCCCCCCCAGCTAGCGGGGGGAGATTACCAAGAGACCCAGTACTTC. The rearrangement uses TRBV21-1 and TRBJ2-5; TRBD2, the table's D call, lacks a check against the DNA. TRBV21-1 is described as a pseudogene. The CDR3 is 19 residues long.

V is TRBV10-3 and J is TRBJ1-6, with D possibly TRBD1 on 5 matching bases. This CDR3 has 14 amino acids. V lost 11 bases and J lost 6, with 17 bases in between. Germline values: CDR1 ENHRY, CDR2 SYGVKD. The CDR3 DNA is TGTGCCGCCGGGGCAGATTCAAGTAATTCACCCCTCCACTTT. Encoded protein: CAAGADSSNSPLHF.

The V gene is TRBV5-8, the J gene TRBJ2-1; a possible D gene is TRBD1 (5 bases). Between the trimmed V and J ends, which lost 7 bases and 6 bases, there was a span of 14 bases. Looked up from germline, CDR1 is SGHTS and CDR2 is YDEGEE. The CDR3 loop spans 13 amino acids. This chain's CDR3 is CASRPPGINEQFF. The DNA of the CDR3 is TGTGCCAGCCGACCCCCAGGGATCAATGAGCAGTTCTTC.

The gene calls are TRBV2 and TRBJ2-7; 11 bases align to TRBD2. Germline trimming cut 5 bases from V and 3 bases from J; bases unmatched to any gene: 12. Germline-derived CDR1 and CDR2 are SNHLY and FYNNEI. This CDR3 has 17 residues. The CDR3 region is CASSPTFLAGGRYEQYF. Here the CDR3 DNA reads TGTGCCAGCAGTCCTACTTTTCTAGCGGGAGGCCGCTACGAGCAGTACTTC.

The CDR3 is CASSSRGRPHGYTF. The DNA of the CDR3 is TGTGCCAGCAGCTCAAGGGGCAGACCTCATGGCTACACCTTC. This chain connects TRBV7-2 to TRBJ1-2; a weak D match, TRBD1 (5 bases). This CDR3 comprises 14 residues. The V and J ends lost 4 bases and 6 bases respectively, with 15 bases between them. The germline CDR1 and CDR2 sequences are SGHTA and FQGNSA. The full variable domain, in which reference TRBV7-2 and TRBJ1-2 provide the parts outside the CDR3, is GAGVSQSPSNKVTEKGKDVELRCDPISGHTALYWYRQSLGQGLEFLIYFQGNSAPDKSGLPSDRFSAERTGGSVSTLTIQRTQQEDSAVYLCASSSRGRPHGYTFGSGTRLTVV.

V gene TRBV5-6 combines with J gene TRBJ2-3; D is ambiguous. V was pared by 3 bases and J by 0 bases, with 11 bases between. CDR1 is SGHDT, CDR2 YYEEEE, per germline. The CDR3 length is 15 residues. The CDR3 DNA follows: TGTGCCAGCAGCTCGTTAGGGAAAAGCACAGATACGCAGTATTTT. Translated: CASSSLGKSTDTQYF.

The chain combines TRBV5-1 with TRBJ2-3, with a weak D call TRBD2 (5 bases). This CDR3 spans 13 amino acids. Trimming cost V 2 bases and J 1 base, with 5 bases left between them. CDR1 is SGHRS, CDR2 YFSETQ, per germline. CDR3 amino acids: CASSFGGTDTQYF. For the CDR3, the DNA is TGCGCCAGCAGCTTCGGGGGCACAGATACGCAGTATTTT. Full variable domain (outside the CDR3, taken from reference TRBV5-1 and TRBJ2-3): KAGVTQTPRYLIKTRGQQVTLSCSPISGHRSVSWYQQTPGQGLQFLFEYFSETQRNKGNFPGRFSGRQFSNSRSEMNVSTLELGDSALYLCASSFGGTDTQYFGPGTRLTVL.

The chain is built from TRBV18 and TRBJ1-5; D is possibly TRBD1 (6 bases). V was shortened by 0 bases and J by 4 bases, with 10 bases between the two germline ends. CDR3 size: 15 residues. Germline V gene data show CDR1 as KGHSH and CDR2 as LQKENI. The CDR3 nucleotides are TGTGCCAGCTCACCACCGGACAGCCCGAATCAGCCCCAGCATTTT. This sequence encodes CASSPPDSPNQPQHF.

The J gene is TRBJ2-7, the V gene TRBV4-2, with 8 bases fitting TRBD2. The CDR3 sequence is 15 residues long. The V gene end was trimmed by 0 bases and the J gene end by 6 bases; junction bases not matched to a gene: 7. Germline V gene data show CDR1 as LGHNA and CDR2 as YNFKEQ. The CDR3 region is CASSQESGSWSEQYF. CDR3 in DNA: TGTGCCAGCAGCCAAGAGAGCGGGAGCTGGTCCGAGCAGTACTTC.

V usage is TRBV11-3 and J usage is TRBJ2-3, with unresolved D. The CDR3 sequence is 13 residues long. V was trimmed by 5 bases and J by 1 base, leaving 7 bases between them. Germline V gene data show CDR1 as SGHNT and CDR2 as YENEEA. The CDR3: CASSQGGTDTQYF. In nucleotides, the CDR3 is TGTGCCAGCAGCCAAGGCGGCACAGATACGCAGTATTTT.

This chain joins TRBV4-2 and TRBJ2-4, with 7 bases fitting TRBD1. Germline assignment: CDR1 LGHNA and CDR2 YNFKEQ. Trimming at V came to 3 bases and at J to 5 bases, leaving 4 bases not matched to a gene. This CDR3 has 14 amino acids. This chain's CDR3 is CASSHPGQQNIQYF. The CDR3 nucleotides are TGTGCCAGCAGCCACCCGGGACAGCAAAACATTCAGTACTTC.

This clone has more than one count but fewer than ten. The genes are TRBV5-1 and TRBJ1-6; D may be TRBD1 (6 bases). The germline V gene encodes CDR1 SGHRS and CDR2 YFSETQ. The V end was cut by 4 bases, the J end by 7 bases, with 9 bases between. There are 13 residues in the CDR3. The CDR3 DNA reads TGCGCCAGCAGCCTCGGACAGAATTCACCCCTCCACTTT. As protein: CASSLGQNSPLHF.

The genes are TRBV6-6 and TRBJ1-1, with D possibly TRBD1 on 5 matching bases. V lost 7 bases and J 3 bases, leaving 12 bases between the germline ends. The length of the CDR3 is 13 residues. Germline V gives CDR1 MNHNY, CDR2 SVGAGI (reference sequence). The CDR3 sequence is CASTPRGDTEAFF. DNA for the CDR3: TGTGCCAGCACCCCCCGGGGGGACACTGAAGCTTTCTTT.